These 27 T cell receptor beta chains originate from one sample sequenced in a study of identical twins (TCRdb year 2016). Libraries were built with 5' RACE. The run used an Illumina HiSeq 2000. TCRdb reanalyzed the raw reads on its own, using fastp at Q25 for trimming and MiXCR for clone calling, and kept in-frame beta chains. Here each entry gathers all rows of one CDR3 protein and keeps the most common genes and DNA. The sample table contains about 690,000 distinct CDR3 sequences; only one count was recorded for 21% of them. Clones ranked in the top ten supply roughly 4% of the sample. The same sample was also studied in work on T cells expressing NK-cell markers.

The material sequenced was PBMCs. Receptor source: a woman between 18 and 29 years old in good health.

This clonotype was seen a single time. The rearrangement links TRBV30 to TRBJ2-1; D gene uncertain. V lost 4 bases, J lost 8 bases, and 15 bases lay in between. This CDR3 region has 13 residues. The germline V gene has CDR1 GTSNPN and CDR2 SVGIG (reference sequence). CDR3 sequence reads: CAWTNLIADEQFF. DNA of the CDR3: TGTGCCTGGACAAATCTCATCGCGGATGAGCAGTTCTTC.

There are a few counts of this clonotype. This chain connects TRBV6-6 to TRBJ2-5, with D unclear. The CDR3 extends over 13 amino acids. The V end was cut by 2 bases, the J end by 1 base, with 5 bases between. The germline V gene has CDR1 MNHNY and CDR2 SVGAGI (reference sequence). CDR3 bases: TGTGCCAGCAGTTACCAGTTCCAAGAGACCCAGTACTTC. Its translation is CASSYQFQETQYF.

Details on this clonotype: A read error may explain this, as a much larger clone is one base away. The rearrangement links TRBV20-1 to TRBJ2-4, with D possibly matching TRBD2 (6 bases). Germline V gives CDR1 DFQATT, CDR2 SNEGSKA (reference sequence). This CDR3 contains 13 residues. CDR3 nucleotide sequence: TGCAGTGCCGGGGTACTAGCCAAAAACAATCAGTACTTC. This gives the protein CSAGVLAKNNQYF.

This clonotype was seen a handful of times. This chain connects TRBV7-9 to TRBJ2-3; 8 nucleotides align to TRBD1. Trimming cost V 5 bases and J 1 base; bases outside gene matches: 8. The germline V gene encodes CDR1 SEHNR and CDR2 FQNEAQ (reference sequence). The CDR3 has 16 amino acids. For the CDR3, the DNA is TGTGCCAGCAGCGCCCAGGGGGCGCTTGGCACAGATACGCAGTATTTT. Translation: CASSAQGALGTDTQYF.

In its sample, this clonotype was seen a few times. The chain uses TRBV20-1 and TRBJ2-3, with 9 bases that match TRBD2. The CDR3 length is 12 residues. Germline V gene sequence: CDR1 DFQATT, CDR2 SNEGSKA (reference sequence). The DNA of the CDR3 is TGCGGCGGGGGGGTCTCGGCAGATACGCAGTATTTT. Protein sequence: CGGGVSADTQYF.

The chain is built from TRBV6-2 or TRBV6-3 and TRBJ2-5; D is unresolved. Germline CDR1 and CDR2: MNHEY and SVGEGT. The CDR3 consists of 14 residues. Trimming cost V 6 bases and J 2 bases, with 13 bases left between them. Here the CDR3 reads CASSVRLRQETQYF. The CDR3, as DNA: TGTGCCAGCAGCGTGAGGTTGAGGCAAGAGACCCAGTACTTC.

A few counts support this clonotype. The rearrangement joins TRBV6-5 to TRBJ1-1; D uncertain. The CDR3 loop spans 14 amino acids. Germline values: CDR1 MNHEY, CDR2 SVGAGI. Trimming removed 2 bases from V and 12 bases from J, with 19 bases in between. CDR3 in amino acids: CASSYVDSGGRTFF. In nucleotides, the CDR3 is TGTGCCAGCAGTTACGTCGATTCGGGAGGGAGGACTTTCTTT.

The rearrangement links TRBV25-1 to TRBJ2-7; TRBD2 aligns across 8 bases. The germline V gene encodes CDR1 MGHDK and CDR2 SYGVNS. The trim removed 9 bases at V and 2 bases at J, leaving 3 bases unmatched. The CDR3 extends over 12 amino acids. CDR3 nucleotides: TGTGCCAGTGGGACTAGAACCTACGAGCAGTACTTC. As protein: CASGTRTYEQYF.

This sequence joins TRBV20-1 and TRBJ2-3, with D possibly matching TRBD2 (6 bases). Looked up from germline, CDR1 is DFQATT and CDR2 is SNEGSKA (reference sequence). There are 15 residues in the CDR3. V shed 5 bases and J shed 5 bases, with 20 bases lying between them. DNA for the CDR3: TGCAGTGCTCCATCCGAGGGGACTTGGAAAGATACGCAGTATTTT. This codes for CSAPSEGTWKDTQYF.

The chain carries TRBV5-5 and TRBJ1-2; TRBD1 might be the D (6 bases). V was cut by 4 bases and J by 3 bases, with 13 bases left in between. Germline CDR1 is SGHKS and CDR2 is YYEKEE (reference sequence). The CDR3 spans 14 residues. This CDR3 reads CASSPGDGDYGYTF. DNA of the CDR3: TGTGCCAGCAGCCCAGGGGACGGGGACTATGGCTACACCTTC.

This clonotype appeared a few times. The chain is built from TRBV5-1 and TRBJ1-6; 9 positions match TRBD1. This CDR3 comprises 17 residues. V lost 0 bases and J lost 11; bases outside the gene matches: 12. Germline CDR1 SGHRS, CDR2 YFSETQ. The CDR3 spells CASSLVGGGTGSAPLHF. The CDR3 DNA reads as TGCGCCAGCAGCTTGGTTGGTGGTGGGACAGGGAGTGCACCCCTCCACTTT.

The chain employs TRBV19 and TRBJ2-3; D is ambiguous. Germline loops: CDR1 LNHDA, CDR2 SQIVND (reference sequence). The CDR3 is made up of 15 amino acids. The V end was cut by 6 bases, the J end by 3 bases, with 16 bases between. This CDR3 is CASRSASSWTDTQYF. As DNA, the CDR3 is TGTGCCAGTAGATCGGCGAGCTCTTGGACAGATACGCAGTATTTT.

The chain carries TRBV7-6 and TRBJ2-1; 8 bases are a match to TRBD2. V trimming: 5 bases; J trimming: 3 bases; junction bases outside the gene matches: 21. The V gene's germline CDR1 is SGHVS and CDR2 FNYEAQ. The CDR3 is 20 residues long. The CDR3 region is CASSEYRQAGVESLYNEQFF. The DNA of the CDR3 is TGTGCCAGCAGCGAATACAGGCAAGCGGGAGTTGAGTCGCTCTACAATGAGCAGTTCTTC.

V usage is TRBV3-1 and J usage is TRBJ2-7; TRBD1 might be the D (5 bases). Looked up from germline, CDR1 is LGHDT and CDR2 is YNNKEL (reference sequence). The germline V and J ends were trimmed by 3 bases and 0 bases, with 9 bases remaining between them. The CDR3 covers 14 residues. CDR3 amino acids: CASSHRASSYEQYF. CDR3 bases: TGTGCCAGCAGCCACAGGGCTAGCTCCTACGAGCAGTACTTC.

This clonotype showed up just a few times. This chain links TRBV12-3 or TRBV12-4 with TRBJ1-2, with no clear D. V was shortened by 3 bases and J by 6 bases, with 11 bases between the two germline ends. The CDR3 totals 13 residues. The CDR3 bases are TGTGCCAGCAGTTTTTCGGAAGGGAATGGCTACACCTTC. It specifies CASSFSEGNGYTF.

V usage is TRBV5-1 and J usage is TRBJ2-5; 8 bases map to TRBD2. The CDR3 consists of 15 residues. Germline V gene data show CDR1 as SGHRS and CDR2 as YFSETQ. V was clipped by 4 bases and J by 5 bases; unmatched bases: 10. The DNA for the CDR3 is TGCGCCAGCAGCCCGGGGGGGGCCCGAGGCGAGACCCAGTACTTC. Translated, it gives CASSPGGARGETQYF. The variable domain in full, completed from reference TRBV5-1 and TRBJ2-5, reads KAGVTQTPRYLIKTRGQQVTLSCSPISGHRSVSWYQQTPGQGLQFLFEYFSETQRNKGNFPGRFSGRQFSNSRSEMNVSTLELGDSALYLCASSPGGARGETQYFGPGTRLLVL.

This clonotype was observed at least ten times. V usage is TRBV29-1 and J usage is TRBJ2-5, with 7 bases lining up with TRBD2. This CDR3 is 12 amino acids long. Germline CDR1 and CDR2: SQVTM and ANQGSEA. V lost 6 bases, J lost 2 bases, and 3 bases stayed unmatched. The CDR3 nucleotides read TGCAGCGTAACAGCGGGGCAAGAGACCCAGTACTTC. Translated, it gives CSVTAGQETQYF. The full variable domain, completed using reference TRBV29-1 and TRBJ2-5, is SAVISQKPSRDICQRGTSLTIQCQVDSQVTMMFWYRQQPGQSLTLIATANQGSEATYESGFVIDKFPISRPNLTFSTLTVSNMSPEDSSIYLCSVTAGQETQYFGPGTRLLVL.

The chain has TRBV20-1 and TRBJ2-3; 14 nucleotides agree with TRBD2. CDR3 length: 15 amino acids. The V gene end was trimmed by 7 bases and the J gene end by 4 bases; junction bases not matched to a gene: 7. CDR1 and CDR2 (germline): DFQATT, SNEGSKA (reference sequence). As DNA, the CDR3 is TGCAGTGTGGGGACTAGCGGGAGTATGGCAGATACGCAGTATTTT. It encodes CSVGTSGSMADTQYF.

V gene TRBV27 combines with J gene TRBJ2-1; 7 positions agree with TRBD1. The CDR3 has 15 residues. The germline V gene has CDR1 MNHEY and CDR2 SMNVEV (reference sequence). V lost 4 bases and J lost 7; bases outside the gene matches: 10. The CDR3 nucleotides read TGTGCCAGCAGTTACGGGACAGTGCTAGGAAATGAGCAGTTCTTC. It codes for CASSYGTVLGNEQFF.

This clonotype was recorded a few times. V usage is TRBV20-1 and J usage is TRBJ2-3; 11 nucleotides align to TRBD2. Germline CDR1 DFQATT, CDR2 SNEGSKA (reference sequence). V lost 3 bases and J lost 4; bases outside the gene matches: 12. The CDR3 has 17 amino acids. This CDR3 reads CSASPSGLAGGADTQYF. DNA of the CDR3: TGCAGTGCTAGTCCGTCGGGGCTAGCGGGAGGAGCAGATACGCAGTATTTT.

The V and J genes are TRBV5-1 and TRBJ2-1; D is unresolved. This CDR3 spans 11 amino acids. Trimming took off 1 base at V and 8 bases at J, with 4 bases between the two ends. Germline V gene sequence: CDR1 SGHRS, CDR2 YFSETQ. CDR3 DNA sequence: TGCGCCAGCAGCTTGCAGTATGAGCAGTTCTTC. Its translation is CASSLQYEQFF.

For the CDR3, the DNA is TGTGCCAGCAGGAGGGGACTAGCGGGAGGCCGGGCTGAGCAGTTCTTC. It specifies CASRRGLAGGRAEQFF. The chain has TRBV2 and TRBJ2-1; 15 bases match TRBD2. This CDR3 has 16 amino acids. The V and J ends lost 6 bases and 9 bases, in that order; junction bases with no gene match: 9. The V gene's germline CDR1 is SNHLY and CDR2 FYNNEI.

This chain uses TRBV20-1 with TRBJ1-2, with D possibly TRBD1 on 6 matching bases. Germline CDR1 reads DFQATT; CDR2 reads SNEGSKA (reference sequence). CDR3 length: 14 residues. Trimming stripped 1 base from V and 3 bases from J, with 12 bases between. The CDR3 reads CSARGLGADYGYTF. DNA for the CDR3: TGCAGTGCTAGAGGATTGGGGGCCGACTATGGCTACACCTTC.

This clonotype was picked up a small number of times. The J gene is TRBJ2-5, the V gene TRBV6-5, with D possibly being TRBD2 (6 bases). CDR3 size: 15 residues. Deletions cut 0 bases from V and 5 bases from J, with 13 bases between. Germline V lookup: CDR1 MNHEY, CDR2 SVGAGI. In DNA form, the CDR3 reads TGTGCCAGCAGTTACTCTGCGGGACTGGCGGAGACCCAGTACTTC. Translated, it gives CASSYSAGLAETQYF.

The gene calls are TRBV20-1 and TRBJ2-1; D is perhaps TRBD1 (6 bases). Germline V lookup: CDR1 DFQATT, CDR2 SNEGSKA (reference sequence). The V and J ends lost 2 bases and 6 bases respectively, with 8 bases between them. This CDR3 is 12 amino acids long. The CDR3 DNA reads TGCAGTGCTAGACAGGGGCCCAATGAGCAGTTCTTC. It translates to CSARQGPNEQFF.

This clonotype appeared a few times. This rearrangement joins TRBV7-9 to TRBJ2-5; unclear D gene. V lost 8 bases and J lost 2, with 9 bases in between. Looked up from germline, CDR1 is SEHNR and CDR2 is FQNEAQ (reference sequence). The CDR3 contains 12 residues. The CDR3 DNA reads as TGTGCCAGCGATCGGCAGCAAGAGACCCAGTACTTC. It translates to CASDRQQETQYF.

This clonotype was seen repeatedly, ten times or more. The rearrangement uses TRBV5-6 and TRBJ2-7; 8 positions agree with TRBD2. The CDR3 is made up of 13 amino acids. Trimming cost V 6 bases and J 1 base; bases outside gene matches: 3. The germline gives CDR1 SGHDT, CDR2 YYEEEE. CDR3 residues: CASILAGSYEQYF. In DNA form, the CDR3 reads TGTGCCAGCATCTTAGCGGGGTCCTACGAGCAGTACTTC.